These T cell receptor beta chains were read from a single sample in a study of monozygotic twins with inflammatory bowel disease. No DNA is given; TCRdb re-called the 5' RACE reads and lists each CDR3 protein once. The sample includes about 380,000 distinct CDR3 sequences. Input material: blood. These receptors all come from a human donor with ulcerative colitis or Crohn's disease, or a healthy co-twin of an affected twin (not recorded which). Both conserved end residues are part of each CDR3. Each record gives: V gene, J gene, CDR3 protein.

TRBV5-1	TRBJ2-5	CASSPATLETQYF
TRBV27	TRBJ2-1	CASTRSDFNEQFF
TRBV4-1	TRBJ2-1	CASSQIVAGAHYNEQFF
TRBV20-1	TRBJ1-6	CSAMGTPDSPLHF
TRBV19	TRBJ2-1	CASSIATGMTNEQFF
TRBV12-3/TRBV12-4	TRBJ2-7	CASSSAPLGSYEQYF
TRBV4-1	TRBJ2-3	CASSQDLSGQAAFTQYF
TRBV10-3	TRBJ2-4	CAISEATGTRGGKNIQYF
TRBV29-1	TRBJ2-3	CSVKELGPDTQYF
TRBV7-3	TRBJ1-6	CASSLNPGGNSPLHF
TRBV18	TRBJ2-7	CASSPPDRAYEQYF
TRBV10-3	TRBJ2-7	CAISGPGLQTYEQYF
TRBV12-3/TRBV12-4	TRBJ1-2	CASSVRAGYYGYTF
TRBV28	TRBJ2-7	CASSFWTGAYEQYF
TRBV12-3/TRBV12-4	TRBJ1-2	CASSLQGPGYTF
TRBV5-1	TRBJ2-3	CASSASGAHTDTQYF
TRBV4-3	TRBJ1-2	CASSQDSLIYGYTF
TRBV11-1	TRBJ2-1	CASSLERSGGVYNEQFF
TRBV7-9	TRBJ2-6	CASSWSPSGANVLTF
TRBV19	TRBJ1-1	CASKTQGAQTEAFF
TRBV9	TRBJ1-1	CASSVGPSTNTEAFF
TRBV20-1	TRBJ2-5	CSAPTAGLMSETQYF
TRBV5-1	TRBJ2-1	CASSLVGQGGEQFF
TRBV20-1	TRBJ2-7	CSARDRTGSYEQYF
TRBV2	TRBJ1-5	CASRKDSNQPQHF
TRBV28	TRBJ2-7	CASSFGTSAYEQYF
TRBV28	TRBJ2-5	CASSPRGRGVIFQYF
TRBV6-4	TRBJ1-2	CASSDSVGLGGYTF
TRBV24-1	TRBJ2-1	CATSETGTGGKDEQFF
TRBV20-1	TRBJ2-5	CSARDWRTQETQYF
TRBV28	TRBJ2-1	CASSPSSQSSYNEQFF
TRBV4-3	TRBJ1-1	CASSQDWTGRFEAFF
TRBV5-1	TRBJ1-4	CASSLAQGTNEKLFF
TRBV27	TRBJ2-3	CASSFQRGKGPSSTDTQYF
TRBV12-2	TRBJ2-5	CASRLVSVYQETQYF
TRBV6-1	TRBJ1-5	CACQRQGGGQPQHF
TRBV5-1	TRBJ2-1	CASRFLAEYNEQFF
TRBV7-2	TRBJ2-3	CASSLSRPVSDTQYF
TRBV6-5	TRBJ2-1	CASSYAPDRGVTNEQFF
TRBV20-1	TRBJ2-7	CSAQRTGGYEQYF
TRBV6-5	TRBJ1-5	CASSYGVPEYSNQPQHF
TRBV2	TRBJ1-1	CASRGDRGTASNTEAFF
TRBV29-1	TRBJ1-4	CSVVRGDEKLFF
TRBV6-2/TRBV6-3	TRBJ1-2	CASTPPDRDRGGYTF
TRBV7-2	TRBJ1-6	CASRLGGDRNNSPLHF
TRBV6-5	TRBJ2-3	CASNLRDTDTQYF
TRBV12-3/TRBV12-4	TRBJ1-2	CASSLLTGGVGGYTF
TRBV3-1	TRBJ2-5	CASSRATGNQETQYF
TRBV20-1	TRBJ1-2	CSARPKGQLTNYGYTF
TRBV7-6	TRBJ2-1	CASSLAGTGHNEQFF